This note documents a single T cell receptor beta chain sequence. These data belong to a study of T cells in tuberculosis. At the level of the study: Sequenced TCRs come from CD1B-GMM tetramer-binding T cells.

Chain pairing is unknown; alpha and beta were sequenced separately. The assay was immunoSEQ multiplex PCR, and TCRdb's table has in-frame clones only and misses some. Of 55,000 to 60,000 clones in the sample, 88% were seen once. Thawed, overnight-rested PBMC were stained with GMM-loaded CD1B tetramer, viability dye and anti-CD3, then sorted. C32 glucose monomycolate from Rhodococcus equi was loaded onto the CD1B tetramers. Tetramer-sorted PBMC had been CD14 monocyte-depleted before freezing. This TCR came from an adult woman with latent tuberculosis. Material: CD1b-GMM tetramer-negative cells sorted from PBMCs.

In DNA, the CDR3 is TGTGCCAGCCCAGGGGCCGGGTCCATCGGGGAGCTGTTTTTT. It translates to CASPGAGSIGELFF. The V and J genes are TRBV6-1 and TRBJ2-2, with D tentatively TRBD1 (6 bases). Looked up from germline, CDR1 is MNHNS and CDR2 is SASEGT. The CDR3 is made up of 14 amino acids. Trimming took 8 bases from V and 7 from J, leaving 17 bases between them.